The entry below describes one TCR beta chain. Its target is unknown. CDR3 length: 15 amino acids. Trimming took off 5 bases at V and 3 bases at J, with 16 bases between the two ends. Germline V CDR1 and CDR2: SEHNR, FQNEAQ (reference sequence). The sample originates from a study of blood T cells in healthy people across ages. Study-level findings and limits: Per-million-T-cell TCR beta diversity fell roughly linearly with age.

PCR was performed a second time for 7 to 11 cycles using a sample-barcoded 5' primer and a J-beta primer mix. Each cDNA was tagged by a template-switch adaptor containing 12 random nucleotides. TCRdb passed the 5' RACE reads through MiXCR, listing each CDR3 protein once. The sample contains roughly 1,100,000 distinct CDR3 sequences, approximately 26% of which appear only once. Drawing of peripheral blood yielded about 10 milliliters from each donor. These data were also reused for a study on T cells of mothers and their children. This second study says: Per child, roughly 3 million TCR beta CDR3 reads were obtained, against over 8.5 million per mother.

The chain carries TRBV7-9 and TRBJ2-5, with D possibly being TRBD1 or TRBD2 (6 bases each). The receptor's source is a girl aged 2-9 years in good health. The material sequenced was blood. The CDR3 spells CASSHSPGAEETQYF. As DNA, the CDR3 is TGTGCCAGCAGCCACAGTCCGGGGGCCGAAGAGACCCAGTACTTC.